Listed below are T cell receptor beta chains from one sample, sequenced in a study of molecular identifiers for immune sequencing clone quantification. MiXCR, run by TCRdb on the PCR reads, gives a single entry per CDR3 protein. In the table there are just under 650,000 distinct CDR3 sequences, about 20% of which are singletons. Specimen: naive CD8+ T cells from blood, with Jurkat cell RNA spiked in. The receptors come from a human donor in good health. Some libraries in this study had Jurkat cell RNA spiked in. CDR3s include the opening cysteine and the closing phenylalanine or tryptophan. Each record gives: clone size, J gene, D gene, V gene, CDR3 DNA, CDR3 protein. A D gene is named only where the DNA matches it firmly. A clone size is listed for some rows: how often the clone was seen (once, few, many), or a class if it is expanded.

few | TRBJ2-3 | TRBD2 | TRBV20-1 | TGCAGTGCTCCCTCCCTAGCGGGAGGGTGGCAATTTCGTGCAGATACGCAGTATTTT | CSAPSLAGGWQFRADTQYF
. | TRBJ1-2 | . | TRBV6-2/TRBV6-3 | TGTGCCAGCAGTTACATGCCGATTACTAACTATGGCTACACCTTC | CASSYMPITNYGYTF
. | TRBJ1-3 | TRBD1 | TRBV24-1 | TGTGCCACCAGTGAAGGCGGGACAGCAGTTTGCTCTGGAAACACCATATATTTT | CATSEGGTAVCSGNTIYF
. | TRBJ2-3 | . | TRBV5-1 | TGCGCCAGCAGCGCAGGGAGAGATGCGCAGTATTTT | CASSAGRDAQYF
many | TRBJ2-1 | TRBD2 | TRBV27 | TGTGCCAGCAGTTTATCGGCCCTAGCGGGAGCGTATGGTGAGCAGTTCTTC | CASSLSALAGAYGEQFF
many | TRBJ1-5 | TRBD1 | TRBV6-5 | TGTGCCAGCAGGCGGGGGACAGGGAGCAATCAGCCCCAGCATTTT | CASRRGTGSNQPQHF
many | TRBJ2-3 | . | TRBV7-9 | TGTGCCAGCAGATCTACTACAGGGATTAGCACAGATACGCAGTATTTT | CASRSTTGISTDTQYF
many | TRBJ2-5 | TRBD1 | TRBV10-3 | TGTGCCATCAACCCGGGACAGGGACTAGAGACCCAGTACTTC | CAINPGQGLETQYF
few | TRBJ1-5 | TRBD1 | TRBV28 | TGTGCCAGCACCATCAGGGGGGGGGGTCGGCCCCAGCATTTT | CASTIRGGGRPQHF
many | TRBJ1-1 | . | TRBV9 | TGTGCCAGCAGCGGTCAGGGTGACACTGAAGCTTTCTTT | CASSGQGDTEAFF
. | TRBJ2-3 | . | TRBV24-1 | TGTGCCGCCAGTGATCAAAACGACAGAGATACGCAGTATTTT | CAASDQNDRDTQYF
many | TRBJ1-4 | . | TRBV5-1 | TGCGCCAGCTGCCTCGGTGTCGGAGCCGATGATGAAAAACTGTTTTTT | CASCLGVGADDEKLFF
many | TRBJ2-3 | TRBD2 | TRBV4-2 | TGTGCCAGCAGCCCCGGTGTTACGGGACTAGCCAGGACAGATACGCAGTATTTT | CASSPGVTGLARTDTQYF
. | TRBJ2-7 | . | TRBV10-2 | TGCGCCAGCAGTGAGTCGACGAACTCCTACGAGCAGTACTTC | CASSESTNSYEQYF
many | TRBJ1-5 | TRBD1 | TRBV28 | TGTGCCAGCAGTCCCGACAGGGTTGGCAATCAGCCCCAGCATTTT | CASSPDRVGNQPQHF
. | TRBJ1-1 | . | TRBV19 | TGTGCCAGTAGTATGGGACGCCCTGAAGCTTTCTTT | CASSMGRPEAFF
many | TRBJ2-7 | . | TRBV5-4 | TGTGCCAGCAGCAAATATGAGGGGTCCTACGAGCAGTACTTC | CASSKYEGSYEQYF
. | TRBJ2-7 | . | TRBV11-2 | TGTGCCAGCAGCTTTAGTAGGGGCCACGAGCAGTACTTC | CASSFSRGHEQYF
many | TRBJ1-5 | . | TRBV27 | TGTGCCAGCAGTTTTGGCGGGCCCAACCAGCCCCAGCATTTT | CASSFGGPNQPQHF
many | TRBJ1-5 | . | TRBV6-5 | TGTGCCAGCAGTTCTGGAGCAGCAAATCAGCCCCAGCATTTT | CASSSGAANQPQHF
many | TRBJ1-3 | . | TRBV30 | TGTGCCTGGAGTGACCGGAGGGGCTTCTCTGGAAACACCATATATTTT | CAWSDRRGFSGNTIYF
few | TRBJ1-1 | . | TRBV5-4 | TGTGCCAGCAGCTTGAATGTGGGTAACCCGGTGAACACTGAAGCTTTCTTT | CASSLNVGNPVNTEAFF
many | TRBJ2-1 | . | TRBV5-6 | TGTGCCAGCGAAGACGTCAGCTCCTACAATGAGCAGTTCTTC | CASEDVSSYNEQFF
. | TRBJ1-1 | TRBD1 | TRBV20-1 | TGCAGTGCTAGAGATTTCACAGGTCAGGGGGGCACTGAAGCTTTCTTT | CSARDFTGQGGTEAFF
. | TRBJ1-2 | . | TRBV6-2/TRBV6-3 | TGTGCCAGCAGTTACCCGAGCAGGGTTGACTATGGCTACACCTTC | CASSYPSRVDYGYTF
few | TRBJ2-1 | . | TRBV5-1 | TGCGCCAGCAGCTTGGAAGGCCAGGGGTGGACAAATGAGCAGTTCTTC | CASSLEGQGWTNEQFF
many | TRBJ1-2 | TRBD1 | TRBV7-2 | TGTGCCAGCAGCCCCACCGGGACAGGGAAGTATGGCTACACCTTC | CASSPTGTGKYGYTF
. | TRBJ2-7 | . | TRBV12-3/TRBV12-4 | TGTGCCAGCAGTTTAGGGAAAGGGGGAAACGAGCAGTACTTC | CASSLGKGGNEQYF
few | TRBJ2-7 | . | TRBV5-6 | TGTGCCAGCAGGTCAGACAGGGCGGGATTGTCCGAGCAGTACTTC | CASRSDRAGLSEQYF
few | TRBJ2-7 | . | TRBV7-8 | TGTGCCAGCAGCTTCCGGGGCCTAGCTTCTTACGAGCAGTACTTC | CASSFRGLASYEQYF
once | TRBJ2-2 | TRBD1 | TRBV11-2 | TGTGCCAGCAGTTTCGGACAGGGCCCGAACACCGGGGAGCTGTTTTTT | CASSFGQGPNTGELFF
many | TRBJ2-7 | TRBD1 | TRBV28 | TGTGCCAGCCAATGGACAGGTCTCGAGCAGTACTTC | CASQWTGLEQYF
many | TRBJ2-3 | TRBD2 | TRBV2 | TGTGCCAGCAACTTAGCGGGAGAGACTAGCACAGATACGCAGTATTTT | CASNLAGETSTDTQYF
many | TRBJ2-7 | . | TRBV4-1 | TGCGCCAGCAGCCAGACAGTGACCGCCACCTACGAGCAGTACTTC | CASSQTVTATYEQYF
many | TRBJ2-3 | . | TRBV20-1 | TGCAGTGCTAGAGATCAGGCAATGAGGACAGATACGCAGTATTTT | CSARDQAMRTDTQYF
many | TRBJ1-1 | . | TRBV9 | TGTGCCAGCAGCGGTTTGAGCCAAAACAGGGCTGAAGCTTTCTTT | CASSGLSQNRAEAFF
many | TRBJ1-4 | . | TRBV12-3/TRBV12-4 | TGTGCCAGCAGTAGGGAATCAACTAATGAAAAACTGTTTTTT | CASSRESTNEKLFF
few | TRBJ2-7 | . | TRBV20-1 | TGCAGTGCTACTAGTCCGACAGTGCACGGGTACGAGCAGTACTTC | CSATSPTVHGYEQYF
many | TRBJ2-3 | . | TRBV30 | TGTGCCTGGAGTTTAGGTTGGGCCACAGATACGCAGTATTTT | CAWSLGWATDTQYF
few | TRBJ1-5 | . | TRBV7-9 | TGTGCCAGCAGCCCAAAAGGTGGGGGGCCCCAGCATTTT | CASSPKGGGPQHF
. | TRBJ1-4 | . | TRBV9 | TGTGCCAGCGGCCCGTTCCGGGCACCCACTAATGAAAAACTGTTTTTT | CASGPFRAPTNEKLFF
few | TRBJ2-2 | . | TRBV12-3/TRBV12-4 | TGTGCCAGCAGTTTTTTTGGCTCTGCCGGGGAGCTGTTTTTT | CASSFFGSAGELFF